A single TCR beta chain is shown here with its context. The antigen is undetermined. These data are taken from a study of T cell responses to AZD1222 COVID-19 vaccine. Study outcomes and limitations: Recipients of AZD1222 seropositive at baseline numbered only five or six.

TCRdb's table, derived via immunoSEQ multiplex PCR, lists solely in-frame clones and lacks some. Among around 96,000 clones listed, 75% to 95% were seen once. Trimming shortened V by 10 bases and J by 9 bases, and 19 bases separated the two germline ends. The CDR3 sequence is 14 residues long. The germline CDR1 and CDR2 sequences are MNHEY and SMNVEV (reference sequence). Sequencing used peripheral blood, obtained 28 days after the second AZD1222 dose. The TCR sequence derives from an adult who received the AZD1222 COVID-19 vaccine. V is TRBV27 and J is TRBJ1-6; tentative D call: TRBD1 (6 bases). The CDR3 protein is CAISRAGGGSPLHF. The CDR3, as DNA: TGTGCCATCTCACGGGCCGGAGGGGGTTCACCCCTCCACTTT.